The 19 T cell receptor beta chains presented below share a single source sample, sequenced in a study of tissue T cells after allogeneic stem cell transplantation. TCRdb keeps only in-frame clones here, not all; method: immunoSEQ multiplex PCR. In the table there are about 6,300 clones, 69% of which are singletons. The specimen comprised tissue from the stomach, sampled at autopsy. All receptors come from a woman aged 18-49 years with breast cancer.

The chain carries TRBV27 and TRBJ1-3, with D tentatively TRBD1 (5 bases). The germline gives CDR1 MNHEY, CDR2 SMNVEV (reference sequence). The V end was cut by 5 bases, the J end by 0 bases, with 8 bases between. The CDR3 has 14 amino acids. The CDR3 reads CASSRGGSGNTIYF. The CDR3 DNA is TGTGCCAGCAGTCGCGGGGGCTCTGGAAACACCATATATTTT.

The chain has TRBV7-9 and TRBJ1-1, with D uncertain. This CDR3 contains 16 residues. Trimming stripped 8 bases from V and 4 bases from J, with 23 bases between. The germline CDR1 and CDR2 sequences are SEHNR and FQNEAQ (reference sequence). This CDR3 is CASFPRRAGFITEAFF. CDR3 DNA sequence: TGTGCCAGCTTCCCTAGGAGGGCAGGTTTTATCACTGAAGCTTTCTTT. Full variable domain (outside the CDR3, taken from reference TRBV7-9 and TRBJ1-1): DTGVSQNPRHKITKRGQNVTFRCDPISEHNRLYWYRQTLGQGPEFLTYFQNEAQLEKSRLLSDRFSAERPKGSFSTLEIQRTEQGDSAMYLCASFPRRAGFITEAFFGQGTRLTVV.

This clone was counted once. Relative to the germline gene, one junction end is altered; a read error may explain this. The chain links TRBV30 to TRBJ2-2; perhaps TRBD1 as D (5 bases). The CDR3 spans 14 residues. The V gene's germline CDR1 is GTSNPN and CDR2 SVGIG (reference sequence). In nucleotides, the CDR3 is TGTGCCTGGAGTCGTAGGACACCCACCCGGGAGCTGTTTTTT. It encodes CAWSRRTPTRELFF.

This chain links TRBV28 with TRBJ2-6, with 8 nucleotides matching TRBD2. This CDR3 is built from 18 residues. Germline loops: CDR1 MDHEN, CDR2 SYDVKM. V trimming: 5 bases; J trimming: 0 bases; junction bases outside the gene matches: 9. The chain's CDR3 is CASSTRRGGSSGANVLTF. CDR3 sequence (DNA): TGTGCCAGCAGTACCCGACGGGGGGGTTCCTCTGGGGCCAACGTCCTGACTTTC. Full variable domain (missing parts from reference TRBV28 and TRBJ2-6): DVKVTQSSRYLVKRTGEKVFLECVQDMDHENMFWYRQDPGLGLRLIYFSYDVKMKEKGDIPEGYSVSREKKERFSLILESASTNQTSMYLCASSTRRGGSSGANVLTFGAGSRLTVL.

V gene TRBV5-1 combines with J gene TRBJ2-1, with D unclear. Trimming pared 1 base from V and 7 bases from J, leaving 6 bases between. CDR3 length: 12 amino acids. From germline, CDR1 is SGHRS and CDR2 YFSETQ. Here the CDR3 DNA reads TGCGCCAGCAGCTTGACGAGGAATGAGCAGTTCTTC. Encoded protein: CASSLTRNEQFF.

Here the CDR3 DNA reads TGTGCCAGCAGCTTATGGGCAACTAATGAAAAACTGTTTTTT. Its protein is CASSLWATNEKLFF. This chain connects TRBV7-2 to TRBJ1-4; D gene unclear. CDR1 is SGHTA and CDR2 is FQGNSA in the germline V gene. Trimming removed 2 bases at V and 0 bases at J, with 4 bases between. The CDR3 is 14 amino acids.

This chain links TRBV11-1 with TRBJ2-1, with 7 bases fitting TRBD2. The CDR3 is 14 residues long. Germline CDR1 and CDR2: SGHAT and FQDESV (reference sequence). V gave up 5 bases and J gave up 3 bases; unmatched junction bases: 4. The CDR3 region has the DNA TGTGCCAGCAGCGGCGGGAGACTCTACAATGAGCAGTTCTTC. As protein: CASSGGRLYNEQFF.

The gene calls are TRBV29-1 and TRBJ2-7, with D uncertain. Deletions cut 7 bases from V and 7 bases from J, with 17 bases between. CDR3 size: 12 residues. Germline V CDR1 and CDR2: SQVTM, ANQGSEA. CDR3 DNA sequence: TGCAGCGCTAATCTAGAGAGCTTTGAGCAGTACTTC. Its protein product is CSANLESFEQYF.

This clone was found a few times. The chain recombines TRBV19 with TRBJ2-1, with a possible D match to TRBD1 (6 bases). Trimming shortened V by 6 bases and J by 6 bases, and 18 bases separated the two germline ends. Per germline, CDR1 LNHDA and CDR2 SQIVND (reference sequence). This CDR3 is 15 amino acids long. The DNA of the CDR3 is TGTGCCAGTAGCCTCTCCCAGGGGCTCTCCAATGAGCAGTTCTTC. The encoded protein is CASSLSQGLSNEQFF.

The rearrangement links TRBV18 to TRBJ2-7; tentative D call: TRBD1 (6 bases). This CDR3 comprises 16 residues. The V end was cut by 4 bases, the J end by 7 bases, with 23 bases between. Germline CDR1 and CDR2: KGHSH and LQKENI. The CDR3, as DNA: TGTGCCAGCTCACTCAGAGGGGGTAGCCCTAAATATGAGCAGTACTTC. Its protein product is CASSLRGGSPKYEQYF.

In its sample, this clone was seen a few times. The chain combines TRBV6-2 or TRBV6-3 with TRBJ2-5; 9 bases line up with TRBD2. In germline, CDR1 is MNHEY, CDR2 SVGEGT. The CDR3 is 14 residues long. Unmatched junction bases numbered 3, after V lost 6 bases and J lost 1 base. The CDR3 coding sequence is TGTGCCAGCAGCAGACTAGCGGTCCAAGAGACCCAGTACTTC. Its translation: CASSRLAVQETQYF.

The rearrangement joins TRBV9 to TRBJ2-3, with no clear D. Deletions cut 7 bases from V and 0 bases from J, with 9 bases between. The CDR3 consists of 13 residues. Germline CDR1 SGDLS, CDR2 YYNGEE. The CDR3 bases are TGTGCCAGCGGGTCCGGGAGCACAGATACGCAGTATTTT. This translates into CASGSGSTDTQYF.

J is TRBJ2-2 and V is TRBV12-3 or TRBV12-4; perhaps TRBD2 as D (6 bases). The V end was cut by 2 bases, the J end by 7 bases, with 8 bases between. This CDR3 region has 13 residues. The CDR3 bases are TGTGCCAGCAGTTTACGGGGGTTCGGGGAGCTGTTTTTT. It yields the protein CASSLRGFGELFF.

This chain links TRBV2 with TRBJ2-1; tentatively, D is TRBD1 or TRBD2 (5 bases each). The CDR3 runs to 14 residues. Germline-derived CDR1 and CDR2 are SNHLY and FYNNEI. V was shortened by 1 base and J by 7 bases, with 11 bases between the two germline ends. The CDR3 loop reads CASSEVAGANEQFF. The CDR3 region has the DNA TGTGCCAGCAGTGAAGTAGCCGGGGCGAATGAGCAGTTCTTC.

Only a few counts were recorded for this clone. The chain couples TRBV5-1 to TRBJ1-2; tentative D call: TRBD1 (5 bases). Germline V gene data show CDR1 as SGHRS and CDR2 as YFSETQ. The V gene lost 0 bases and the J gene lost 8 bases, with 17 bases spanning the gap. The CDR3 is 15 residues long. For the CDR3, the DNA is TGCGCCAGCAGCTTGGACCCCGGGACGGCCTTAGGCTACACCTTC. Its protein is CASSLDPGTALGYTF.

The J gene is TRBJ2-1, the V gene TRBV6-4, with D perhaps being TRBD1 or TRBD2 (5 bases each). The CDR3 totals 13 residues. Germline assignment: CDR1 MRHNA and CDR2 SNTAGT. Trimming removed 5 bases from V and 6 bases from J, with 11 bases in between. CDR3 nucleotides: TGTGCCAGCAGTCCCTCGGGGCTCAATGAGCAGTTCTTC. Protein product: CASSPSGLNEQFF.

This clone was found a few times. The DNA of the CDR3 is TGTGCCAGCAGTTTATTCCAGAACAATGAGCAGTTCTTC. Translating gives CASSLFQNNEQFF. The rearrangement joins TRBV27 to TRBJ2-1, with D hard to call. The V and J ends lost 1 base and 5 bases respectively, with 6 bases between them. The CDR3 contains 13 residues. Germline CDR1 and CDR2: MNHEY and SMNVEV (reference sequence).

V is TRBV4-3 and J is TRBJ2-3, with 8 bases fitting TRBD2. Germline CDR1 reads LGHNA; CDR2 reads YSLEER. The CDR3 has 17 amino acids. The V segment lost 0 bases and the J segment 4 bases; nucleotides outside the gene matches: 9. The chain's CDR3 is CASSQDESGGAPDTQYF. The CDR3 region has the DNA TGCGCCAGCAGCCAAGATGAGTCGGGGGGGGCCCCAGATACGCAGTATTTT.

The chain couples TRBV7-2 to TRBJ2-7; tentatively, D is TRBD2 (6 bases). The germline V and J ends were trimmed by 3 bases and 6 bases, with 21 bases remaining between them. The CDR3 totals 16 residues. Germline V CDR1 and CDR2: SGHTA, FQGNSA. The CDR3 loop is CASSFGTGGLLTEQYF. DNA for the CDR3: TGTGCCAGCAGCTTCGGGACCGGGGGTCTCCTTACCGAGCAGTACTTC.